The clone carrying this T cell receptor (beta chain) was seen a handful of times. Its antigen remains unknown. These data are taken from a study of cytomegalovirus exposure and HLA in healthy donors. Study-level information: The platform used for the 120 or so validation repertoires matched that of the approximately 710 first-cohort repertoires, a later analysis reported. Findings and limits, study-wide: Later, an analysis found that TCR clusters from the first cohort tended to co-occur in the roughly 110 validation repertoires. Specificity for CMV antigens was confirmed in vitro for a few of the CMV-associated chains.

CDR1 and CDR2 (germline): SGHTA, FQGNSA. The CDR3 consists of 14 residues. V lost 4 bases, J lost 5 bases, and 2 bases stayed unmatched. The donors were in the approximately 130-subject validation cohort; that cohort was separate from the roughly 680-subject first cohort. Assay used: immunoSEQ multiplex PCR; TCRdb lists only in-frame clones, some missing. The sample has about 330,000 clones, around 90% seen once. Sequencing was carried out using PBMCs. The receptor's source is a woman aged 25 to 39 in good health and CMV-seropositive. The V call is TRBV7-2, the J call TRBJ2-7, with 13 nucleotides matching TRBD2. The CDR3 nucleotides read TGTGCCAGCAGCTCACTAGCGGGAGGGCACGAGCAGTACTTC. This codes for CASSSLAGGHEQYF.